A selection of T cell receptor beta chains follows, all from one sample in a study of technical replicates of blood from several donors. The protocol was immunoSEQ multiplex PCR, while the TCRdb copy is restricted to in-frame clones and leaves out a portion. The sample shows about 84,000 clones, roughly 93% of them seen only once. Sequenced: T cells isolated from PBMCs. These receptors originate from a human donor in good health. Each CDR3 is given with its conserved first and last residue. Fields, in order: D gene, V gene, J gene, clone size, CDR3 DNA, CDR3 protein. D genes are given only for firm matches. Only part of the rows carry a size: once, few, many, or a class if the clone is expanded.

.	TRBV6-1	TRBJ2-1	.	TGTGCCAGCAGTGGGATCGGGACTTTCCAAGGCAATGAGCAGTTCTTC	CASSGIGTFQGNEQFF
TRBD1	TRBV2	TRBJ1-2	.	TGTGCCAGCAGAGGGGACAGCTCTAGTGGCTACACCTTC	CASRGDSSSGYTF
TRBD2	TRBV27	TRBJ2-7	.	TGTGCCAGCAGTACCGGACTAGCGTACGAGCAGTACTTC	CASSTGLAYEQYF
TRBD1	TRBV11-2	TRBJ2-1	once	TGTGCCAGCAGCTCCCTGGCCGGGACAGGAACCAGGGGGCAGTTCTTC	CASSSLAGTGTRGQFF
.	TRBV7-8	TRBJ1-1	.	TGTGCCAGCAGCTTAGGGGGGGGCTGGACTGAAGCTTTCTTT	CASSLGGGWTEAFF
.	TRBV5-1	TRBJ2-3	.	TGCGCCAGCAGCGAAGCCGGAACTAAAGGAGATACGCAGTATTTT	CASSEAGTKGDTQYF
.	TRBV19	TRBJ1-5	.	TGTGCTACTAGGGCAAACAGGGAATATAGCAATCAGCCCCAGCATTTT	CATRANREYSNQPQHF
.	TRBV13	TRBJ2-7	.	TGTGCCAGCAGCTTAGGCTATAGGCGATTAGCTGTATCAAGGTCCTACGAGCAGTACTTC	CASSLGYRRLAVSRSYEQYF
TRBD2	TRBV12-5	TRBJ2-3	.	TGTGCTAGTGGTTTGCTCCCGGGACTAGTCCCCGATACGCAGTATTTT	CASGLLPGLVPDTQYF
.	TRBV4-1	TRBJ1-1	.	TGCGCCAGCAGCCAAGACCTAATGGATGCAGGGAACACTGAAGCTTTCTTT	CASSQDLMDAGNTEAFF
TRBD2	TRBV5-1	TRBJ2-3	.	TGCGCCAGCAGCTTCGGGACTAGCGGCACAGATACGCAGTATTTT	CASSFGTSGTDTQYF
TRBD1	TRBV10-3	TRBJ1-2	once	TGTGCCATCAGTGATTTAGTCGGCAGGGGGGATTCCTATGGCTACACCTTC	CAISDLVGRGDSYGYTF
TRBD1	TRBV13	TRBJ1-1	.	TGTGCCAGCAGCTTAGACAGGGGGTCCGTCAACACTGAAGCTTTCTTT	CASSLDRGSVNTEAFF
.	TRBV5-1	TRBJ2-1	.	TGCGCCAGCAGCCTGACAGATTTCAATGAGCAGTTCTTC	CASSLTDFNEQFF
.	TRBV5-8	TRBJ1-2	.	TGTGCCAGCAGCTTGTTCCGGGGGGGGATCTATGGCTACACCTTC	CASSLFRGGIYGYTF
.	TRBV30	TRBJ1-2	.	TGTGCCTGGAGTGTACAGACGGGATCTAACTATGGCTACACCTTC	CAWSVQTGSNYGYTF
TRBD1	TRBV6-6	TRBJ2-7	.	TGTGCCAGCAGCGACCGGGACAGGGGCTACGAGCAGTACTTC	CASSDRDRGYEQYF
TRBD2	TRBV6-5	TRBJ2-1	.	TGTGCCAGCAGAACCCAGCGGGAGGGCCGCGATGAGCAGTTCTTC	CASRTQREGRDEQFF
TRBD2	TRBV4-1	TRBJ2-3	.	TGCGCCAGCAGCGAAGGGACTAGGTCTAGCACAGATACGCAGTATTTT	CASSEGTRSSTDTQYF
.	TRBV5-6	TRBJ1-4	.	TGTGCCAGCAGCCCGACACAAGCAACTAATGAAAAACTGTTTTTT	CASSPTQATNEKLFF
TRBD2	TRBV7-3	TRBJ2-7	.	TGTGCCAGCAGCTTAAAAGCGGGATCTTCCTACGAGCAGTACTTC	CASSLKAGSSYEQYF
TRBD1	TRBV19	TRBJ2-3	few	TGTGCCAGTAGTTTGGGGGACAGGGATACAGATACGCAGTATTTT	CASSLGDRDTDTQYF
TRBD1	TRBV7-8	TRBJ1-6	.	TGTGCCAGCAGCTTGGCCGGACAGGGGAATTCACCCCTCCACTTT	CASSLAGQGNSPLHF
TRBD1	TRBV2	TRBJ2-4	once	TGTGCCAGCAGTGAGAAGGGGGCCAGGAACATTCAGTACTTC	CASSEKGARNIQYF
.	TRBV13	TRBJ2-6	.	TGTGCCAGCAGCTTGATGGGGGGAGGACGGCCCTCTGGGGCCAACGTCCTGACTTTC	CASSLMGGGRPSGANVLTF
.	TRBV30	TRBJ1-2	.	TGTGCCTGGTCACGGTTGGGCTACACCTTC	CAWSRLGYTF
.	TRBV27	TRBJ2-5	.	TGTGCCAGCGCGCCCTCCCCGGGTGAGCGGAGAAGCCTACAAGAGACCCAGTACTTC	CASAPSPGERRSLQETQYF
TRBD1	TRBV5-5	TRBJ1-5	.	TGTGCCAGCAGCAATACCCACAGGGGCAGCAATCAGCCCCAGCATTTT	CASSNTHRGSNQPQHF
TRBD1	TRBV12-5	TRBJ2-5	.	TGTGCTAGTGGTACCGACAGGGGGCGCGGTGAGACCCAGTACTTC	CASGTDRGRGETQYF
.	TRBV6-1	TRBJ1-6	.	TGTGCCAGCAGTGAAATCCGGGGGGATAATTCACCCCTCCACTTT	CASSEIRGDNSPLHF
.	TRBV13	TRBJ2-1	.	TGTGCCAGCGGCCCCCAGGGTCTGGGTTACAATGAGCAGTTCTTC	CASGPQGLGYNEQFF
.	TRBV5-1	TRBJ2-3	few	TGCGCCAGCAGCCCCGAACTCCCAGATACGCAGTATTTT	CASSPELPDTQYF
TRBD1	TRBV5-1	TRBJ2-3	.	TGCGCCAGCACCTACCAGGGACAGGGGATAACAGATACGCAGTATTTT	CASTYQGQGITDTQYF
.	TRBV6-5	TRBJ1-1	.	TGTGCCAGCAGTTACTCGATATCCGGGACAGAAGCTTTCTTT	CASSYSISGTEAFF
.	TRBV5-1	TRBJ1-4	.	TGCGCCAGCAGCGTGAATCCACAGGGTTTAGATGAAAAACTGTTTTTT	CASSVNPQGLDEKLFF
.	TRBV5-6	TRBJ1-2	.	TGTGCCAGCAGCCCGGGGACTTCGGGCTATGGCTACACCTTC	CASSPGTSGYGYTF
.	TRBV4-1	TRBJ2-7	.	TGCGCCAGCAGCCAAGAGTTCGGGGGATACGAGCAGTACTTC	CASSQEFGGYEQYF
.	TRBV7-2	TRBJ2-7	.	TGTGCCAGCAGCCGGGGCTACGAGCAGTACTTC	CASSRGYEQYF
.	TRBV6-6	TRBJ1-4	.	TGTGCTTCACAGGGCCCCGAAAAACTGTTTTTT	CASQGPEKLFF
.	TRBV5-1	TRBJ2-1	once	TGCGCCAGCAGTCCCGATCCCGCGAACTCCTACAATGAGCAGTTCTTC	CASSPDPANSYNEQFF
.	TRBV18	TRBJ1-3	.	TGTGCCAGCTCACCCGGGTCAGGGGACACCATATATTTT	CASSPGSGDTIYF
.	TRBV5-4	TRBJ1-2	.	TGTGCCAGCAAGGAGGGACTTGGCTTGAATGGCTACACCTTC	CASKEGLGLNGYTF